This T cell receptor beta chain was sequenced in a study of blood T cell repertoires in COVID-19. Looked up from germline, CDR1 is SGHTA and CDR2 is FQGNSA. The CDR3 is made up of 16 amino acids. V was clipped by 3 bases and J by 1 base; unmatched bases: 5. The data were produced by immunoSEQ multiplex PCR, yet TCRdb's version contains in-frame clones alone and is incomplete. In the table there are about 130,000 clones, under 85% of which are singletons. The sample consisted of peripheral blood. The origin of this receptor is a middle-aged man with active or convalescent COVID-19. The chain combines TRBV7-2 with TRBJ2-2; 7 bases are shared with TRBD1. Here the CDR3 reads CASSLDGTVNTGELFF. DNA of the CDR3: TGTGCCAGCAGCTTGGACGGGACAGTGAACACCGGGGAGCTGTTTTTT.